Following are 20 T cell receptor beta chains from one sample sequenced in a study of blood T cell repertoires in COVID-19. Measured with immunoSEQ multiplex PCR; TCRdb has only the in-frame clones, and not every one. The table shows a few hundred thousand clones, with approximately 80% occurring only once. The sequencing input was peripheral blood. The receptors originated from a man older than 75 with acute or convalescent COVID-19.

J is TRBJ1-2 and V is TRBV7-9; D is unresolved. CDR1 and CDR2 (germline): SEHNR, FQNEAQ (reference sequence). V lost 4 bases and J 7 bases, leaving 16 bases between the germline ends. The CDR3 is 14 amino acids. CDR3 DNA: TGTGCCAGCAGCTCAACTGTTGACTGGATTGGCTACACCTTC. Translation: CASSSTVDWIGYTF.

The rearrangement joins TRBV6-5 to TRBJ2-2; a possible D gene is TRBD1 (5 bases). Germline CDR1 is MNHEY and CDR2 is SVGAGI. This CDR3 has 11 amino acids. V lost 4 bases to trimming and J lost 8 bases, with 5 bases between them. As DNA, the CDR3 is TGTGCCAGCAGTTCAGGGGGGGAGCTGTTTTTT. As protein: CASSSGGELFF.

This CDR3 is CARDLGQGGMDEAKNIQYF. Written as DNA, the CDR3 is TGTGCCAGGGACCTCGGACAGGGTGGAATGGATGAGGCCAAAAACATTCAGTACTTC. The chain employs TRBV2 and TRBJ2-4, with 8 nucleotides matching TRBD1. The trim removed 9 bases at V and 1 base at J, leaving 20 bases unmatched. In germline, CDR1 is SNHLY, CDR2 FYNNEI. This CDR3 comprises 19 residues. The entire variable domain, with the rest obtained from reference TRBV2 and TRBJ2-4, is as follows: EPEVTQTPSHQVTQMGQEVILRCVPISNHLYFYWYRQILGQKVEFLVSFYNNEISEKSEIFDDQFSVERPDGSNFTLKIRSTKLEDSAMYFCARDLGQGGMDEAKNIQYFGAGTRLSVL.

The chain is built from TRBV19 and TRBJ2-7; 11 bases agree with TRBD1. V lost 3 bases to trimming and J lost 3 bases; unmatched junction nucleotides: 7. The CDR3 has 16 amino acids. The germline V gene has CDR1 LNHDA and CDR2 SQIVND (reference sequence). The CDR3 coding sequence is TGTGCCAGTAGTATCCCCGGGACAGGGGGAAACTACGAGCAGTACTTC. Its translation is CASSIPGTGGNYEQYF.

The chain has TRBV5-1 and TRBJ2-7; 9 positions agree with TRBD2. This CDR3 comprises 14 residues. From germline, CDR1 is SGHRS and CDR2 YFSETQ. After removal of 4 bases from V and 5 bases from J, the junction contained 7 bases not matched to a gene. The CDR3 region is CASSRVAGVNEQYF. CDR3 nucleotides: TGCGCCAGCAGCCGTGTAGCGGGAGTCAACGAGCAGTACTTC.

This clone was seen a few times. The chain uses TRBV20-1 and TRBJ2-5; D perhaps matches TRBD2 (5 bases). V was trimmed by 3 bases and J by 3 bases, leaving 11 bases between them. Germline V gives CDR1 DFQATT, CDR2 SNEGSKA (reference sequence). This CDR3 region has 13 residues. CDR3 coding DNA: TGCAGTGCTAGTAGGGCTAGCAAAGAGACCCAGTACTTC. The encoded protein is CSASRASKETQYF.

This chain connects TRBV6-5 to TRBJ2-7, with D uncertain. The CDR3 is made up of 13 amino acids. V was cut by 5 bases and J by 5 bases, with 13 bases left in between. Germline lookup yields CDR1 MNHEY and CDR2 SVGAGI. The CDR3 here is CASSTPAANEQYF. CDR3 DNA sequence: TGTGCCAGCAGTACCCCCGCGGCCAACGAGCAGTACTTC.

This sequence joins TRBV20-1 and TRBJ2-3; the match to TRBD2 covers 15 bases. The germline gives CDR1 DFQATT, CDR2 SNEGSKA (reference sequence). Trimming took 3 bases from V and 3 from J; bases not matched to a gene: 7. The CDR3 loop spans 17 amino acids. The CDR3 loop reads CSASYGTSGRITDTQYF. As DNA, the CDR3 is TGCAGTGCTAGTTACGGGACTAGCGGGAGGATAACAGATACGCAGTATTTT.

This clone came up once. The J gene is TRBJ2-7, the V gene TRBV19, with a tentative D call TRBD1 (5 bases). Per the germline V gene, CDR1 is LNHDA and CDR2 is SQIVND (reference sequence). The CDR3 runs to 15 residues. Trimming left V 5 bases short and J 6 bases short, with 20 bases between. The CDR3 protein is CASSPHQNQGSEQYF. The CDR3 region has the DNA TGTGCCAGTAGTCCCCATCAAAATCAGGGTTCCGAGCAGTACTTC.

The chain uses TRBV5-5 and TRBJ2-5; 7 bases match TRBD1. Germline-derived CDR1 and CDR2 are SGHKS and YYEKEE (reference sequence). The CDR3 consists of 17 residues. With 0 bases clipped from V and 5 bases from J, the junction kept 13 bases outside the gene matches. CDR3 nucleotide sequence: TGTGCCAGCAGCTTGGCCCTTGGCACAGGGGACGGGGAGACCCAGTACTTC. Translated: CASSLALGTGDGETQYF.

V gene TRBV6-6 combines with J gene TRBJ2-7; 7 bases align to TRBD2. The CDR3 has 14 residues. CDR1 and CDR2 (germline): MNHNY, SVGAGI (reference sequence). Losses at the gene ends were 8 bases for V and 2 bases for J; bases not matched to a gene: 9. The chain's CDR3 is CASLDTSVTYEQYF. The DNA of the CDR3 is TGTGCCAGCCTTGATACTAGCGTTACCTACGAGCAGTACTTC.

V usage is TRBV19 and J usage is TRBJ2-1, with 8 bases fitting TRBD1. Germline V lookup: CDR1 LNHDA, CDR2 SQIVND (reference sequence). The CDR3 extends over 15 amino acids. With 1 base clipped from V and 7 bases from J, the junction kept 6 bases outside the gene matches. This CDR3 reads CASSIATGARNEQFF. The CDR3 coding sequence is TGTGCCAGTAGTATAGCGACAGGGGCGCGAAATGAGCAGTTCTTC. The whole variable domain, filled in from reference TRBV19 and TRBJ2-1, reads DGGITQSPKYLFRKEGQNVTLSCEQNLNHDAMYWYRQDPGQGLRLIYYSQIVNDFQKGDIAEGYSVSREKKESFPLTVTSAQKNPTAFYLCASSIATGARNEQFFGPGTRLTVL.

The chain uses TRBV7-9 and TRBJ1-6; D may be TRBD1 (5 bases). Trimming left V 5 bases short and J 14 bases short, with 22 bases between. This CDR3 has 15 amino acids. In germline, CDR1 is SEHNR, CDR2 FQNEAQ (reference sequence). This CDR3 is CASSDRAVGERALHF. In nucleotides, the CDR3 is TGTGCCAGCAGCGACCGTGCTGTAGGGGAAAGAGCCCTCCACTTT.

The V and J genes are TRBV6-5 and TRBJ1-5, with TRBD1 identical over 9 bases. This CDR3 comprises 13 residues. J gave up 7 bases and V 6 bases, and 4 bases lay outside the gene matches. The germline CDR1 and CDR2 sequences are MNHEY and SVGAGI. The CDR3 region is CASRPTGGQPQHF. DNA for the CDR3: TGTGCCAGCAGACCCACAGGGGGCCAGCCCCAGCATTTT.

Here the CDR3 DNA reads TGTGCCAGCAGTCGCGGTGGAGTCGCATTTAATGAAAAACTGTTTTTT. Protein sequence: CASSRGGVAFNEKLFF. This chain links TRBV7-9 with TRBJ1-4; D not resolved. The V and J ends lost 6 bases and 4 bases respectively, with 18 bases between them. The CDR3 consists of 16 residues. The germline gives CDR1 SEHNR, CDR2 FQNEAQ (reference sequence).

The chain is built from TRBV6-4 and TRBJ2-2, with D tentatively TRBD2 (6 bases). With 7 bases removed from V and 6 bases from J, the gap between germline ends came to 15 bases. The germline CDR1 and CDR2 sequences are MRHNA and SNTAGT. CDR3 length: 14 amino acids. The CDR3 DNA reads as TGTGCCAGCAAGGAGGGCGGACCCCCCGGGGAGCTGTTTTTT. This sequence encodes CASKEGGPPGELFF.

The chain joins TRBV11-3 to TRBJ2-1, with 11 bases that match TRBD2. V shed 0 bases, J shed 4 bases, and the junction held 8 bases outside the gene matches. The CDR3 extends over 18 amino acids. The germline gives CDR1 SGHNT, CDR2 YENEEA. The CDR3 coding sequence is TGTGCCAGCAGCTTAGAAGGGATCGGGACTAGCGGATACAATGAGCAGTTCTTC. This gives the protein CASSLEGIGTSGYNEQFF. Combining the CDR3 with reference TRBV11-3 and TRBJ2-1 gives the whole variable domain EAGVVQSPRYKIIEKKQPVAFWCNPISGHNTLYWYLQNLGQGPELLIRYENEEAVDDSQLPKDRFSAERLKGVDSTLKIQPAELGDSAVYLCASSLEGIGTSGYNEQFFGPGTRLTVL.

The chain employs TRBV4-1 and TRBJ1-2; TRBD1 agrees at 8 bases. Looked up from germline, CDR1 is MGHRA and CDR2 is YSYEKL. Losses at the gene ends were 4 bases for V and 8 bases for J; bases not matched to a gene: 9. There are 14 residues in the CDR3. DNA for the CDR3: TGCGCCAGCAGCCCGACAGGGGCAGAGGAAGGCTACACCTTC. The encoded protein is CASSPTGAEEGYTF.

This sequence joins TRBV2 and TRBJ1-5; weak D call: TRBD1 (6 bases). V lost 2 bases, J lost 5 bases, and 13 bases lay in between. The CDR3 sequence is 15 residues long. Germline values: CDR1 SNHLY, CDR2 FYNNEI. The CDR3, as DNA: TGTGCCAGCAGTGAACCGGGGGGGGCCCATCAGCCCCAGCATTTT. Protein sequence: CASSEPGGAHQPQHF.

The rearrangement joins TRBV28 to TRBJ1-4, with TRBD1 matching over 7 bases. CDR1 is MDHEN and CDR2 is SYDVKM in the germline V gene. The CDR3 is made up of 15 amino acids. The trim removed 6 bases at V and 4 bases at J, leaving 8 bases unmatched. The CDR3 here is CASSDVTGINEKLFF. CDR3 bases: TGTGCCAGCAGCGACGTGACAGGGATTAATGAAAAACTGTTTTTT.